The 5 T cell receptor beta chains below were found in one sample sequenced in a study of blood T cell repertoires in COVID-19. Sequencing was performed with immunoSEQ multiplex PCR; in TCRdb, only in-frame clones are kept and a portion is missing. The data show roughly 160,000 clones, approximately 91% seen once. The sequenced sample consisted of peripheral blood. The receptors originated from a man between 18 and 29 years old with COVID-19, enrolled during active disease.

The V and J genes are TRBV6-1 and TRBJ1-1; TRBD1 agrees at 10 bases. V lost 1 base to trimming and J lost 4 bases; unmatched junction nucleotides: 0. There are 14 residues in the CDR3. Germline loops: CDR1 MNHNS, CDR2 SASEGT. Here the CDR3 DNA reads TGTGCCAGCAGTGAAGGGACAGGGGGCACTGAAGCTTTCTTT. Residues: CASSEGTGGTEAFF.

This chain connects TRBV7-2 to TRBJ1-3; tentatively, D is TRBD1 (5 bases). The ends were cut back, 2 bases at V and 0 bases at J, with 11 bases in the middle. Germline V gene lookup returns CDR1 SGHTA and CDR2 FQGNSA. The CDR3 contains 16 residues. The CDR3 spells CASSLQGTHSGNTIYF. For the CDR3, the DNA is TGTGCCAGCAGCTTACAGGGAACACACTCTGGAAACACCATATATTTT.

V usage is TRBV5-1 and J usage is TRBJ2-7; weak D call: TRBD1 (6 bases). The length of the CDR3 is 14 residues. Germline CDR1 and CDR2: SGHRS and YFSETQ. V lost 5 bases to trimming and J lost 3 bases, with 15 bases between them. The CDR3 sequence: CASRPGQNVYEQYF. The CDR3 DNA follows: TGCGCCAGCAGACCCGGACAGAACGTCTACGAGCAGTACTTC.

The chain joins TRBV9 to TRBJ2-7; D is possibly TRBD2 (6 bases). CDR3 length: 16 amino acids. Germline-derived CDR1 and CDR2 are SGDLS and YYNGEE. The V and J ends lost 4 bases and 0 bases respectively, with 17 bases between them. CDR3 amino acids: CASSTHRDSSSYEQYF. The CDR3 region has the DNA TGTGCCAGCAGCACCCACCGGGACTCGAGCTCCTACGAGCAGTACTTC.

This clone was found once. This chain uses TRBV27 with TRBJ1-2, with TRBD1 matching 8 bases. Trimming at V came to 5 bases and at J to 4 bases, leaving 6 bases not matched to a gene. Germline V lookup: CDR1 MNHEY, CDR2 SMNVEV (reference sequence). CDR3 size: 14 residues. Here the CDR3 DNA reads TGTGCCAGCAGTGGCACAGGGGGGAGCTATGGCTACACCTTC. This codes for CASSGTGGSYGYTF.